This note documents a single T cell receptor beta chain sequence. The germline gives CDR1 SGDLS, CDR2 YYNGEE. CDR3 size: 15 residues. V gave up 3 bases and J gave up 0 bases; unmatched junction bases: 3. The sample comes from a study of cytomegalovirus exposure and HLA in healthy donors. Study in general: Sequencing of about 179 million T cells in an earlier analysis found approximately 120 million unique TCR beta sequences.

PCR involved 60 Vbeta and 13 Jbeta primers. Method: immunoSEQ multiplex PCR; TCRdb's copy keeps in-frame clones and lacks some. The data contain roughly 150,000 clones, 75% to 80% of them singletons. This clonotype was obtained from a woman aged 25 to 39 in good health and CMV-seronegative. Sequencing input: PBMCs. The gene calls are TRBV9 and TRBJ1-5; 7 bases are shared with TRBD1. This CDR3 is CASSAGDSSNQPQHF. The CDR3 DNA follows: TGTGCCAGCAGCGCGGGGGACAGTAGCAATCAGCCCCAGCATTTT.